This T cell receptor (beta chain) was sequenced in a study of regulatory T cells in long-lasting Graves disease. The study's findings and limits: Persistent patients shared 2,500 to 3,000 public clonotypes among themselves. Newly diagnosed patients shared fewer, at roughly 900. Study was limited to peripheral blood, excluding thyroid tissue.

Libraries of TCR beta came from iRepertoire HTBI primers plus Arm-PCR of CDR3 regions. MiXCR, applied by TCRdb to the multiplex PCR reads, yields one record per CDR3 protein. The repertoire includes about 400,000 distinct CDR3 sequences, 15% of them detected once, and approximately 7.8% sits in the top ten. CDR3 size: 20 residues. Germline V lookup: CDR1 KGHDR, CDR2 SFDVKD. The V end lost 0 bases, the J end lost 3 bases, and 23 bases lay between the germline ends. The sample's time point: newly diagnosed GD, antithyroid drugs for less than 3 months. Extracted RNA from PBMCs served as the source of the TCR library. To note about this clonotype: Its antigen is still unknown.

This sample was shared with a second study, whose subject was T cells in Graves' hyperthyroidism and ophthalmopathy. That paper notes: For Graves' hyperthyroidism to be stable, ophthalmopathy could not progress within 18 months.

The chain couples TRBV24-1 to TRBJ2-1; perhaps D is TRBD1 or TRBD2 (5 bases each). This sequence was found in a woman aged 35 to 49 with Graves disease. Sequencing was performed on peripheral blood mononuclear cells (PBMCs), taken at new diagnosis, from a patient treated with antithyroid drugs. CDR3 sequence reads: CATSDLQGSVRGWGYNEQFF. For the CDR3, the DNA is TGTGCCACCAGTGATTTGCAGGGTAGCGTAAGGGGTTGGGGCTACAATGAGCAGTTCTTC.